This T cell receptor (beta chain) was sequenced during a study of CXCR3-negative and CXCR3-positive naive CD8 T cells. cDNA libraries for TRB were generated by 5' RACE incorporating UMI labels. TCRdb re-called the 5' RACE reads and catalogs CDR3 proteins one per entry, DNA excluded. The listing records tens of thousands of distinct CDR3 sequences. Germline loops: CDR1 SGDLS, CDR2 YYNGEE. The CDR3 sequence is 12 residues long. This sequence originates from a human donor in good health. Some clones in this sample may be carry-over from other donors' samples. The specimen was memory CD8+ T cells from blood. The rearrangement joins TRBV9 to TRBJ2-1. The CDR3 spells CASSVNGDEQFF.